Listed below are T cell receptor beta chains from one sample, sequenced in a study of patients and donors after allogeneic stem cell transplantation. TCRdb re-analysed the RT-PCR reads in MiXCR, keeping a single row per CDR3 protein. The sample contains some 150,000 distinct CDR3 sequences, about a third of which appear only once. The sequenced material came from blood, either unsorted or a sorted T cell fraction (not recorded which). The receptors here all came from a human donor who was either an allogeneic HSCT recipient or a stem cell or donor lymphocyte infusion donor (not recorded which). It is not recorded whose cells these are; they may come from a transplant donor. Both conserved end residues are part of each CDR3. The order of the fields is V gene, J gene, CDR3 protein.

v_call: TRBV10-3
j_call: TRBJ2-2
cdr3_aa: CAISEAPGELFF

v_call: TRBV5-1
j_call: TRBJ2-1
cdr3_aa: CASSATRVLPRNEQFF

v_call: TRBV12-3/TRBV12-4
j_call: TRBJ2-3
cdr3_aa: CASSLESRALTSTDTQYF

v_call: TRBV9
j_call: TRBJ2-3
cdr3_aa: CASSYYRDSSTDTQNF

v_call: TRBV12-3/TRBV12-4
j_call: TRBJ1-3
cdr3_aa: CASSLSDLGGNTIYF

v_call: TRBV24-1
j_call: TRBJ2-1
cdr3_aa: CATSGPGPGLNEQFF

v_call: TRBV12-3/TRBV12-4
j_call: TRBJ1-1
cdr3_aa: CASSLGNEAFF

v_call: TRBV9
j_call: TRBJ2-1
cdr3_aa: CASSVELAADEQFF

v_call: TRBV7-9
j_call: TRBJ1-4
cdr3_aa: CASSLEGTGGEKLFF

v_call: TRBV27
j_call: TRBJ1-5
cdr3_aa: CASSSSGGPGGSNQPQHF

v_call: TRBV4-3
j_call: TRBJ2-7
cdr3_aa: CASSPTLLDEQYF

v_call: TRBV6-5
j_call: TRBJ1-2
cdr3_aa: CASSLSDAHYGYTF

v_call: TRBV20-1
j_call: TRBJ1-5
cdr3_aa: CSARASTGKGPQHF

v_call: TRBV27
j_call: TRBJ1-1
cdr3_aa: CASRPTGGTEAFF

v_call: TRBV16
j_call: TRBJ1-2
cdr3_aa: CASSQQGSYGYTF

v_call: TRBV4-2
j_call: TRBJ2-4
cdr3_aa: CASSQEQAGTQFQYF

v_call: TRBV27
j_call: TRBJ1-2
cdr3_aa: CASSLSRQTGYTF

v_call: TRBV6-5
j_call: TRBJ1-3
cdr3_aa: CASSYRQVSGNTIYF

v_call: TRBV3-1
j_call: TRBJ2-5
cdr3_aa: CASSQFETQYF

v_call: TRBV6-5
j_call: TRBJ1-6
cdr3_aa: CASSGTRYRFSSYNSPLHF

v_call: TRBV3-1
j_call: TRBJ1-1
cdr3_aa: CAIADTSRNTEAFF

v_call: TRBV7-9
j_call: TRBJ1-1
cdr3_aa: CASSPPLGRAKNTEAFF

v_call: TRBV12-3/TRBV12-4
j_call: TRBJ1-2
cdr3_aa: CAIAGFLANYGYTF

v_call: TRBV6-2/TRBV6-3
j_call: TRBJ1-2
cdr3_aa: CASRTTGRYGYTF